This T cell receptor (beta chain) was found in a study of somatic mutations in cytotoxic T cells in rheumatoid arthritis. Regarding the study as a whole: Unlike healthy controls, rheumatoid arthritis patients had CD8+ clonality that increased with age. More than 20% of CD8+ cells belonged to the largest clone in about an eighth of the roughly 60 patients.

Germline lookup yields CDR1 DFQATT and CDR2 SNEGSKA (reference sequence). Trimming pared 0 bases from V and 14 bases from J, leaving 10 bases between. This CDR3 comprises 10 residues. Comprising about 50% females and having a median age of roughly 55 years (range roughly 20-80), blood donors constituted the healthy controls. Libraries were prepared by immunoSEQ multiplex PCR; TCRdb keeps only in-frame clonotypes and omits some of them. The sample holds approximately 20,000 clones; 86% are singletons and the top ten take over 12%. As for this clone: The antigen is undetermined.

The material sequenced was CD8+ T cells sorted from blood. This receptor was obtained from a man in his forties in good health. This chain joins TRBV20-1 and TRBJ1-1; D is ambiguous. CDR3 nucleotide sequence: TGCAGTGCTAGAGAGCTACCGGGCTTCTTT. It specifies CSARELPGFF.